The present T cell receptor beta chain was sequenced within a study of blood T cell repertoires in COVID-19. Study-wide background: COVID-19 samples from acute and convalescent phases originated in the United States, Italy and Spain. T cells, B-cell-depleted T cells, or PBMCs supplied cDNA or gDNA.

Original methodology: Nucleated cell number was recorded as an estimate derived from reference gene primer amplification. Clones were read by immunoSEQ multiplex PCR, and TCRdb kept only the in-frame ones, dropping some. From that table come the V and J calls and clone size; the DNA was used to work out D and trimming. The sample includes about 140,000 clones, over 70% of them seen just once. Germline assignment: CDR1 SGDLS and CDR2 YYNGEE. V lost 3 bases and J lost 3, with 10 bases in between. The CDR3 spans 13 residues. The chain has TRBV9 and TRBJ2-7, with D possibly matching TRBD1 (6 bases). The sequenced sample consisted of peripheral blood. This sequence was found in a woman aged 55-70 years with acute or convalescent COVID-19. DNA of the CDR3: TGTGCCAGCAGCGGGCCACAGGGCTACGAGCAGTACTTC. It is translated as CASSGPQGYEQYF. The full variable domain, rest sourced from reference TRBV9 and TRBJ2-7, is DSGVTQTPKHLITATGQRVTLRCSPRSGDLSVYWYQQSLDQGLQFLIQYYNGEERAKGNILERFSAQQFPDLHSELNLSSLELGDSALYFCASSGPQGYEQYFGPGTRLTVT.